This T cell receptor (beta chain) originates from a study of cytomegalovirus exposure and HLA in healthy donors. Study-wide background: A prior analysis found fewer than 120 million unique TCR beta sequences from 150 million to 200 million T cells. Study-wide results and caveats: A later analysis showed TCR association rates differing by HLA locus, peaking at DRB1 and lowest at HLA-C. A few V segments could not be told apart, such as TRBV6-2 and TRBV6-3, and were left out. As was reported, the HLA-A and HLA-B alleles of most subjects were accurately predicted from TCR beta sequences.

Trimming took 3 bases from V and 0 from J, leaving 12 bases between them. This CDR3 contains 15 residues. CDR1 MNHEY and CDR2 SVGAGI come from the germline V gene. The table lists this clone with a count of one. Its antigen is not known. The PCR used 60 Vbeta and 13 Jbeta primers. Sequencing used immunoSEQ multiplex PCR; TCRdb keeps in-frame clones, though not all of them. Counted here are 100,000 to 150,000 clones, almost 85% occurring once; the ten biggest clones make up 2.5% to 3.5%. The source is a boy aged 2 to 10 in good health and CMV-seronegative. The chain has TRBV6-5 and TRBJ2-7; perhaps TRBD2 as D (7 bases). Sequencing was performed on PBMCs. CDR3 bases: TGTGCCAGCAGTTATCAGGGAGGGGGCTCCTACGAGCAGTACTTC. Its translation: CASSYQGGGSYEQYF.